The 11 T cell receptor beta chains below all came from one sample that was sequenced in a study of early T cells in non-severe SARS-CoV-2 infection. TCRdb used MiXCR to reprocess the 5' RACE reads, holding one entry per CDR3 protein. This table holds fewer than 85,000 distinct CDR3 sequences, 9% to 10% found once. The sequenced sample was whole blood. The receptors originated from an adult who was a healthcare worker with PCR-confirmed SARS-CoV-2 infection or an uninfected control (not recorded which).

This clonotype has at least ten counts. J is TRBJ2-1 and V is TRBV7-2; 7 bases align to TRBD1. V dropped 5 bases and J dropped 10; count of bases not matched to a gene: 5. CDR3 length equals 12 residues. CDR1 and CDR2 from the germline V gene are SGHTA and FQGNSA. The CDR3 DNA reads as TGTGCCAGCAGCCAAAACAGGGGCGAGCAGTTCTTC. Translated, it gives CASSQNRGEQFF.

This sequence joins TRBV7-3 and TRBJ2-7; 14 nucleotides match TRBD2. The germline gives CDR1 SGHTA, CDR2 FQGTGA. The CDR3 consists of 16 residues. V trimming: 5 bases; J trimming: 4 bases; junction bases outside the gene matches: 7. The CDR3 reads CASSPEGTSGSYEQYF. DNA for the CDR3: TGTGCCAGCAGCCCCGAAGGGACTAGCGGGAGTTACGAGCAGTACTTC.

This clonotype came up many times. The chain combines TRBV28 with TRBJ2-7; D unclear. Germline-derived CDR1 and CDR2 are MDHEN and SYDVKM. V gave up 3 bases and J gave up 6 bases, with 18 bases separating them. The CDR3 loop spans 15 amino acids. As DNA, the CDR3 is TGTGCCAGCAGTTTCGCTTTACTAAGCCAAGTCGAGCAGTACTTC. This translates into CASSFALLSQVEQYF.

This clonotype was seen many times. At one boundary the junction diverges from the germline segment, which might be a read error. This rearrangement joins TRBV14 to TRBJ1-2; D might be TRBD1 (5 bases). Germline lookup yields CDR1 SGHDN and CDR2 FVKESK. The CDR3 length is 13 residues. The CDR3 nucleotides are TGTGCCAGCAGACAAGCAGGGCGAGGTGGCTACACCTTC. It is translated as CASRQAGRGGYTF.

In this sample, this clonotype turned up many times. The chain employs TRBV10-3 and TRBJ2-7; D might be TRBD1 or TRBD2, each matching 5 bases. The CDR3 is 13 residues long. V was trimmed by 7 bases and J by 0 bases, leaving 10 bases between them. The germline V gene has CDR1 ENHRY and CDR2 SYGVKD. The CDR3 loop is CAIMGVSSYEQYF. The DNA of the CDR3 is TGTGCCATCATGGGGGTAAGCTCCTACGAGCAGTACTTC.

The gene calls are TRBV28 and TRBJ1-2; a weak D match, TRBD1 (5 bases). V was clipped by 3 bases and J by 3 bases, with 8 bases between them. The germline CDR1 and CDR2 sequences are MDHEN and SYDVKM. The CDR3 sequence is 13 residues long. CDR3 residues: CASSFRGHYGYTF. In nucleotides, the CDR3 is TGTGCCAGCAGTTTTCGGGGCCACTATGGCTACACCTTC.

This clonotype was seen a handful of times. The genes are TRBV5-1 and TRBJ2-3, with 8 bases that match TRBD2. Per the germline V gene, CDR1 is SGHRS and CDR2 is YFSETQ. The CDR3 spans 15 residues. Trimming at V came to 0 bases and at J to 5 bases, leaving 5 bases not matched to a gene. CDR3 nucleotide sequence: TGCGCCAGCAGCTTGGCCAGCGGGAGACGAGATACGCAGTATTTT. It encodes CASSLASGRRDTQYF. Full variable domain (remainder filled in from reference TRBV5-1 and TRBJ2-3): KAGVTQTPRYLIKTRGQQVTLSCSPISGHRSVSWYQQTPGQGLQFLFEYFSETQRNKGNFPGRFSGRQFSNSRSEMNVSTLELGDSALYLCASSLASGRRDTQYFGPGTRLTVL.

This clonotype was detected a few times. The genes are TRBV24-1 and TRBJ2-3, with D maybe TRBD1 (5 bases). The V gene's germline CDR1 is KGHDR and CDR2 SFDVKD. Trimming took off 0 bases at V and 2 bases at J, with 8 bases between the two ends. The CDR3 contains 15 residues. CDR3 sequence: CATSDLLGPTDTQYF. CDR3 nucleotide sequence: TGTGCCACCAGTGATTTGTTGGGGCCCACAGATACGCAGTATTTT.

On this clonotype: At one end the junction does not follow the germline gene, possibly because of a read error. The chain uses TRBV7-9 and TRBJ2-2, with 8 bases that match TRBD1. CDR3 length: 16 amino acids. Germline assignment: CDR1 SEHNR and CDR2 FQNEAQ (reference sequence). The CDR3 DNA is TGTGCCAGCAGCGCCCAGGACAGGGCGGTCACCGGGGAGCCGTTTTTT. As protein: CASSAQDRAVTGEPFF.

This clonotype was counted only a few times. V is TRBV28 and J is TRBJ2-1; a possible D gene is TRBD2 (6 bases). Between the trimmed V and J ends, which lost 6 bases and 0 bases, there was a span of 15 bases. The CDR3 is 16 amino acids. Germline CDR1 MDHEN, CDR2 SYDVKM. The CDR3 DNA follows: TGTGCCAGCAGCCGCCAGCGGGTAAGCTCCTACAATGAGCAGTTCTTC. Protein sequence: CASSRQRVSSYNEQFF.

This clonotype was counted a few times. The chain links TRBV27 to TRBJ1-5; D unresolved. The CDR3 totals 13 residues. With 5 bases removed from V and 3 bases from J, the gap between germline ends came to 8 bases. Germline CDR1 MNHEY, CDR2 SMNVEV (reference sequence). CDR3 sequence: CASSPFPNQPQHF. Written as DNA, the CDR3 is TGTGCCAGCAGTCCCTTCCCCAATCAGCCCCAGCATTTT.